This TCR beta chain was profiled in a study of beta chain features in type 1 diabetes. Looking at the study overall: Across the samples, roughly 98,000,000 sorted cells were examined in total. Notes on the study in general: Moderately but significantly shorter TCRB CDR3s were found in Type 1 diabetes patients in all four CD4+ subsets.

cDNA synthesis used the whole RNA isolate, giving expressed TCRB sequences. TCRdb keeps only in-frame clones here, not all; method: immunoSEQ multiplex PCR. The sample includes 160,000 or so clones, about 9% of them seen just once. All of the sorted populations showed purity greater than 98%. This clone appeared a few times. The antigen is undetermined. V dropped 4 bases and J dropped 3; count of bases not matched to a gene: 6. CDR3 length: 16 amino acids. Per the germline V gene, CDR1 is SGHRS and CDR2 is YFSETQ. The receptor's source is a woman in her thirties with type 1 diabetes. The V gene is TRBV5-1, the J gene TRBJ2-2, with 10 bases matching TRBD2. Source material: central memory CD4+ T cells from blood. Written as DNA, the CDR3 is TGCGCCAGCAGCCTACAAGCGGGAGGGGACACCGGGGAGCTGTTTTTT. Residues: CASSLQAGGDTGELFF.